These 14 T cell receptor beta chains were sequenced from one sample in a study of T cells in localized non-small cell lung cancer (dated by TCRdb to the early 2020s). The library was made by the immunoSEQ multiplex PCR assay. TCRdb limited this immuneACCESS table to in-frame rearrangements with V and J called. A share of clones is missing; checked studies link under half to unresolved V genes, and the rest is unexplained. The sample table records 35,000 to 50,000 clones; about four fifths of these occur just once. 30% to 35% of the sample comes from the top ten. Sequenced material: PBMCs, taken before any cancer treatment. The receptors come from a woman aged 35-70 years with stage II squamous cell lung carcinoma.

The rearrangement uses TRBV7-2 and TRBJ2-7, with D perhaps matching TRBD2 (6 bases). The CDR3 spans 15 residues. V lost 1 base to trimming and J lost 5 bases, with 15 bases between them. Germline V gene lookup returns CDR1 SGHTA and CDR2 FQGNSA. CDR3 sequence: CASSLVPGVNDEQYF. CDR3 DNA sequence: TGTGCCAGCAGCTTAGTGCCGGGAGTTAACGACGAGCAGTACTTC.

The rearrangement uses TRBV13 and TRBJ2-1; perhaps D is TRBD1 or TRBD2 (5 bases each). CDR3 length equals 17 residues. Per the germline V gene, CDR1 is PRHDT and CDR2 is FYEKMQ (reference sequence). The V and J ends lost 5 bases and 1 base respectively, with 18 bases between them. The CDR3 is CASSALLRGPSYNEQFF. The CDR3 DNA reads TGTGCCAGCAGCGCTCTCTTGAGGGGTCCGTCCTACAATGAGCAGTTCTTC. Variable domain in full (rest from reference TRBV13 and TRBJ2-1): AAGVIQSPRHLIKEKRETATLKCYPIPRHDTVYWYQQGPGQDPQFLISFYEKMQSDKGSIPDRFSAQQFSDYHSELNMSSLELGDSALYFCASSALLRGPSYNEQFFGPGTRLTVL.

The chain employs TRBV5-1 and TRBJ2-5, with D perhaps assigned TRBD1 or TRBD2 (6 bases each). Between the trimmed V and J ends, which lost 0 bases and 5 bases, there was a span of 14 bases. Germline V gene sequence: CDR1 SGHRS, CDR2 YFSETQ. The CDR3 sequence is 15 residues long. CDR3 protein: CASSLAGASAETQYF. The DNA of the CDR3 is TGCGCCAGCAGCTTGGCAGGGGCTAGCGCGGAGACCCAGTACTTC.

This clone ranks as medium-sized. This chain joins TRBV18 and TRBJ2-7; D is undetermined. This CDR3 spans 13 amino acids. Germline values: CDR1 KGHSH, CDR2 LQKENI. The ends were cut back, 1 base at V and 1 base at J, with 5 bases in the middle. This chain's CDR3 is CASSPRHSYEQYF. CDR3 bases: TGTGCCAGCTCACCACGACATTCCTACGAGCAGTACTTC.

J is TRBJ1-1 and V is TRBV2, with 12 bases identical to TRBD1. CDR1 SNHLY and CDR2 FYNNEI come from the germline V gene. The CDR3 contains 15 residues. The V and J ends lost 3 bases and 5 bases, in that order; junction bases with no gene match: 4. Here the CDR3 DNA reads TGTGCCAGCAGTGACGGGACAGGGGGCCCGACTGAAGCTTTCTTT. Protein: CASSDGTGGPTEAFF.

The rearrangement uses TRBV11-2 and TRBJ2-2; the match to TRBD1 covers 9 bases. V was pared by 3 bases and J by 0 bases, with 11 bases of the junction left unmatched. CDR1 and CDR2 from the germline V gene are SGHAT and FQNNGV. The CDR3 is made up of 19 amino acids. CDR3 DNA sequence: TGTGCCAGCAGCTTTCGAACAGGGGGCCTAGCCGCGAACACCGGGGAGCTGTTTTTT. Translated, it gives CASSFRTGGLAANTGELFF.

V is TRBV19 and J is TRBJ2-7; D is tentatively TRBD1 or TRBD2 (5 bases each). Germline CDR1 is LNHDA and CDR2 is SQIVND (reference sequence). The V and J ends lost 5 bases and 3 bases respectively, with 23 bases between them. This CDR3 is 17 amino acids long. This CDR3 reads CASSPRGGGTSHYEQYF. The CDR3 DNA is TGTGCCAGTAGTCCCAGAGGCGGTGGGACGTCACACTACGAGCAGTACTTC.

This clone was seen a single time. This chain uses TRBV2 with TRBJ1-2, with a weak D call TRBD1 (5 bases). In germline, CDR1 is SNHLY, CDR2 FYNNEI. V lost 6 bases to trimming and J lost 3 bases, with 14 bases between them. The CDR3 spans 14 residues. The CDR3 loop is CASSRDHRYYGYTF. For the CDR3, the DNA is TGTGCCAGCAGCCGGGACCACAGATACTATGGCTACACCTTC.

This sequence joins TRBV7-2 and TRBJ2-2, with D possibly TRBD2 on 5 matching bases. Deletions cut 1 base from V and 6 bases from J, with 6 bases between. The CDR3 runs 13 residues. CDR1 and CDR2 (germline): SGHTA, FQGNSA. The CDR3, as DNA: TGTGCCAGCAGCTTAGGGCGGGCCGGGGAGCTGTTTTTT. This translates into CASSLGRAGELFF.

V is TRBV28 and J is TRBJ2-5, with D unclear. The V end was cut by 6 bases, the J end by 1 base, with 9 bases between. The CDR3 consists of 13 residues. CDR1 and CDR2 from the germline V gene are MDHEN and SYDVKM. CDR3 in amino acids: CASSPSLQETQYF. For the CDR3, the DNA is TGTGCCAGCAGCCCCAGTCTCCAAGAGACCCAGTACTTC.

CDR3 sequence (DNA): TGCAGCGTTGAATCTGTATTTTCGACCCAGTACTTC. Amino acid sequence: CSVESVFSTQYF. The V gene is TRBV29-1, the J gene TRBJ2-5; D is ambiguous. There are 12 residues in the CDR3. Between the trimmed V and J ends, which lost 2 bases and 7 bases, there was a span of 11 bases. Germline CDR1 SQVTM, CDR2 ANQGSEA.

In this sample, this clone turned up once. The CDR3 protein is CASSDRVEGYTF. CDR3 nucleotide sequence: TGTGCCAGCAGTGACAGGGTAGAAGGCTACACCTTC. The chain combines TRBV2 with TRBJ1-2, with D tentatively TRBD1 (5 bases). The CDR3 extends over 12 amino acids. Germline V CDR1 and CDR2: SNHLY, FYNNEI. Trimming cost V 3 bases and J 8 bases, with 10 bases left between them.

The chain uses TRBV28 and TRBJ1-2; the match to TRBD1 covers 9 bases. The CDR3 runs 14 residues. CDR1 is MDHEN, CDR2 SYDVKM, per germline. After removal of 5 bases from V and 4 bases from J, the junction contained 5 bases not matched to a gene. The chain's CDR3 is CASSLGQGGYGYTF. The CDR3 nucleotides read TGTGCCAGCAGTCTGGGACAGGGCGGCTATGGCTACACCTTC.

The gene calls are TRBV7-2 and TRBJ1-5; D call uncertain. This CDR3 region has 13 residues. V lost 3 bases to trimming and J lost 7 bases, with 10 bases between them. Germline V gene sequence: CDR1 SGHTA, CDR2 FQGNSA. The CDR3 loop reads CASSFRSGQPQHF. Written as DNA, the CDR3 is TGTGCCAGCAGCTTTCGGTCCGGCCAGCCCCAGCATTTT.